The 25 T cell receptor beta chains in this list originate from one sample, sequenced in a study of cytomegalovirus exposure and HLA in healthy donors. PCR primers comprised 60 Vbeta and 13 Jbeta primers. Only in-frame clones appear in the TCRdb table, and some are missing; sequencing was by immunoSEQ multiplex PCR. The sample records 150,000 to 180,000 clones, approximately 77% being singletons. Input material: PBMCs. The receptors come from a man younger than 30 in good health and CMV-seronegative.

This rearrangement joins TRBV25-1 to TRBJ2-2; 7 bases line up with TRBD2. The CDR3 contains 14 residues. Trimming at V came to 6 bases and at J to 4 bases, leaving 5 bases not matched to a gene. The germline gives CDR1 MGHDK, CDR2 SYGVNS. CDR3 sequence (DNA): TGTGCCAGCAGAGGAGGGGAGGGCACCGGGGAGCTGTTTTTT. Residues: CASRGGEGTGELFF. The complete variable domain, with remaining parts taken from reference TRBV25-1 and TRBJ2-2, reads EADIYQTPRYLVIGTGKKITLECSQTMGHDKMYWYQQDPGMELHLIHYSYGVNSTEKGDLSSESTVSRIRTEHFPLTLESARPSHTSQYLCASRGGEGTGELFFGEGSRLTVL.

This chain connects TRBV30 to TRBJ1-5; tentatively, D is TRBD1 (6 bases). The CDR3 is made up of 13 amino acids. Trimming removed 5 bases from V and 11 bases from J, with 19 bases in between. Germline-derived CDR1 and CDR2 are GTSNPN and SVGIG (reference sequence). CDR3 in DNA: TGTGCCTGGTCCAAAAGGGGGACGGTGGCCCAGCATTTT. This gives the protein CAWSKRGTVAQHF. The full variable domain, with the rest looked up from reference TRBV30 and TRBJ1-5, is SQTIHQWPATLVQPVGSPLSLECTVEGTSNPNLYWYRQAAGRGLQLLFYSVGIGQISSEVPQNLSASRPQDRQFILSSKKLLLSDSGFYLCAWSKRGTVAQHFGDGTRLSIL.

The chain links TRBV7-2 to TRBJ2-3, with TRBD2 matching over 10 bases. The CDR3 is made up of 13 amino acids. V was pared by 5 bases and J by 14 bases, with 10 bases of the junction left unmatched. Germline CDR1 and CDR2: SGHTA and FQGNSA. In nucleotides, the CDR3 is TGTGCCAGCAGCCCCCGGACTAGCGGTCCGCCGTATTTT. The encoded protein is CASSPRTSGPPYF.

V and J are TRBV7-8 and TRBJ2-6; 8 positions match TRBD1. The V gene's germline CDR1 is SGHVS and CDR2 FQNEAQ. Trimming cost V 6 bases and J 0 bases; bases outside gene matches: 13. The length of the CDR3 is 19 residues. In DNA, the CDR3 is TGTGCCAGCAGAAAAGAGGGTGTAGGACAGGGCTCTGGGGCCAACGTCCTGACTTTC. Protein product: CASRKEGVGQGSGANVLTF.

This clone was recorded only once. The chain joins TRBV19 to TRBJ2-1; 10 nucleotides agree with TRBD2. CDR3 length equals 17 residues. From germline, CDR1 is LNHDA and CDR2 SQIVND (reference sequence). The junction had 9 bases not matched to a gene; V was cut back by 4 bases and J by 3 bases. The CDR3 is CASSSPVSSGSYNEQFF. As DNA, the CDR3 is TGTGCCAGTAGTAGCCCCGTTTCTAGCGGGAGCTACAATGAGCAGTTCTTC.

The V and J genes are TRBV6-1 and TRBJ2-6; 7 nucleotides line up with TRBD2. Germline V CDR1 and CDR2: MNHNS, SASEGT. The CDR3 contains 15 residues. With 8 bases clipped from V and 1 base from J, the junction kept 5 bases outside the gene matches. CDR3 loop: CASEWGGSGANVLTF. The CDR3 DNA is TGTGCCAGCGAGTGGGGGGGATCTGGGGCCAACGTCCTGACTTTC.

This rearrangement joins TRBV2 to TRBJ2-7; 14 positions match TRBD2. V was clipped by 9 bases and J by 5 bases; unmatched bases: 6. The CDR3 covers 14 residues. Germline CDR1 is SNHLY and CDR2 is FYNNEI. The CDR3 is CASQGLAGVNEQYF. The CDR3 DNA follows: TGTGCCAGTCAGGGACTAGCGGGAGTGAACGAGCAGTACTTC.

The chain joins TRBV28 to TRBJ1-5; D is unresolved. The CDR3 is made up of 14 amino acids. V lost 6 bases, J lost 0 bases, and 9 bases lay in between. Germline lookup yields CDR1 MDHEN and CDR2 SYDVKM. The CDR3 region has the DNA TGTGCCAGCAGCTGGCCCCTTAGCAATCAGCCCCAGCATTTT. Residues: CASSWPLSNQPQHF. Full variable domain (missing parts from reference TRBV28 and TRBJ1-5): DVKVTQSSRYLVKRTGEKVFLECVQDMDHENMFWYRQDPGLGLRLIYFSYDVKMKEKGDIPEGYSVSREKKERFSLILESASTNQTSMYLCASSWPLSNQPQHFGDGTRLSIL.

The V call is TRBV6-6, the J call TRBJ1-4; 11 bases are a match to TRBD1. The CDR3 is 16 amino acids. Germline V gene data show CDR1 as MNHNY and CDR2 as SVGAGI (reference sequence). V lost 7 bases and J lost 5; bases outside the gene matches: 9. CDR3 amino acids: CASTHGTGGVNEKLFF. The CDR3 bases are TGTGCCAGCACCCACGGGACAGGGGGGGTCAATGAAAAACTGTTTTTT.

This sequence joins TRBV7-2 and TRBJ2-7, with D maybe TRBD2 (6 bases). Germline V gives CDR1 SGHTA, CDR2 FQGNSA. V lost 4 bases and J lost 3, with 13 bases in between. The CDR3 consists of 14 residues. The CDR3 loop reads CASSWRALNYEQYF. The CDR3 DNA reads TGTGCCAGCAGCTGGAGGGCTTTAAACTACGAGCAGTACTTC.

This sequence joins TRBV11-3 and TRBJ2-6; D might be TRBD1 (5 bases). CDR3 size: 17 residues. Trimming left V 5 bases short and J 0 bases short, with 14 bases between. Germline lookup yields CDR1 SGHNT and CDR2 YENEEA. CDR3 nucleotide sequence: TGTGCCAGCAGCGCAGGGTTTTCCCTCTCTGGGGCCAACGTCCTGACTTTC. Encoded protein: CASSAGFSLSGANVLTF.

The gene calls are TRBV7-9 and TRBJ2-1; 8 nucleotides line up with TRBD2. This CDR3 contains 13 residues. The trim removed 1 base at V and 12 bases at J, leaving 5 bases unmatched. Germline-derived CDR1 and CDR2 are SEHNR and FQNEAQ (reference sequence). For the CDR3, the DNA is TGTGCCAGCAGCTTAGGGTCGGCGGGAGGGCAGTTCTTC. Encoded protein: CASSLGSAGGQFF. The variable domain in full, with the rest retrieved from reference TRBV7-9 and TRBJ2-1, is DTGVSQNPRHKITKRGQNVTFRCDPISEHNRLYWYRQTLGQGPEFLTYFQNEAQLEKSRLLSDRFSAERPKGSFSTLEIQRTEQGDSAMYLCASSLGSAGGQFFGPGTRLTVL.

This clone appeared many times. CDR3 nucleotide sequence: TGTGCCAGCAAGGGGAGGGGCCCCTACGAGCAGTACTTC. Translation: CASKGRGPYEQYF. The gene calls are TRBV7-9 and TRBJ2-7; the match to TRBD2 covers 7 bases. The CDR3 extends over 13 amino acids. With V trimmed by 7 bases and J by 2 bases, 5 bases remained unmatched. Germline-derived CDR1 and CDR2 are SEHNR and FQNEAQ (reference sequence). Full variable domain (outside the CDR3, taken from reference TRBV7-9 and TRBJ2-7): DTGVSQNPRHKITKRGQNVTFRCDPISEHNRLYWYRQTLGQGPEFLTYFQNEAQLEKSRLLSDRFSAERPKGSFSTLEIQRTEQGDSAMYLCASKGRGPYEQYFGPGTRLTVT.

This clone was detected a few times. This rearrangement joins TRBV27 to TRBJ2-7; D might be TRBD2 (7 bases). CDR1 and CDR2 (germline): MNHEY, SMNVEV (reference sequence). This CDR3 is 14 amino acids long. V lost 5 bases and J 2 bases, leaving 13 bases between the germline ends. The CDR3 DNA reads as TGTGCCAGCAGTACAGGGAGGGTCGCCTACGAGCAGTACTTC. Amino acids: CASSTGRVAYEQYF.

Only a few counts were recorded for this clone. The chain is built from TRBV19 and TRBJ2-7; tentative D call: TRBD1 (5 bases). Germline V CDR1 and CDR2: LNHDA, SQIVND (reference sequence). Trimming removed 1 base from V and 6 bases from J, with 16 bases in between. The CDR3 is made up of 15 amino acids. CDR3 coding DNA: TGTGCCAGTAGTATAGGTTGGGGCAGAGCCTCCGAGCAGTACTTC. Encoded protein: CASSIGWGRASEQYF.

As for this clone: This sample includes further DNA sequences coding for the same CDR3. The rearrangement joins TRBV2 to TRBJ2-7; 12 bases line up with TRBD2. This CDR3 region has 14 residues. Germline assignment: CDR1 SNHLY and CDR2 FYNNEI. The J segment lost 3 bases and the V segment lost 6 bases, leaving 3 bases of the junction unmatched. CDR3 residues: CASRRTSGNYEQYF. CDR3 bases: TGTGCCAGCAGGCGGACTAGCGGGAACTACGAGCAGTACTTC.

The chain employs TRBV5-4 and TRBJ2-1; 8 bases map to TRBD1. With V trimmed by 3 bases and J by 2 bases, 4 bases remained unmatched. CDR3 length: 15 amino acids. Germline CDR1 SGHNT, CDR2 YYREEE (reference sequence). In DNA form, the CDR3 reads TGTGCCAGCAGCTCTGCACAGGGGGCCTACAATGAGCAGTTCTTC. Amino acid sequence: CASSSAQGAYNEQFF.

The sample holds a few counts of this clone. The V call is TRBV12-5, the J call TRBJ2-2; no definite D call. The CDR3 runs to 13 residues. Germline V gives CDR1 LGHNT, CDR2 FRNRAP. This CDR3 reads CSRPGPCTGELFF. CDR3 in DNA: TGTTCCCGCCCGGGTCCGTGCACCGGGGAGCTGTTTTTT.

J is TRBJ1-2 and V is TRBV6-5; maybe TRBD1 (5 bases). The ends were cut back, 5 bases at V and 8 bases at J, with 15 bases in the middle. Per germline, CDR1 MNHEY and CDR2 SVGAGI. The CDR3 contains 13 residues. In nucleotides, the CDR3 is TGTGCCAGCAGTCAAAGCGGGGGAGTAGGCTACACCTTC. Protein: CASSQSGGVGYTF.

This chain joins TRBV6-4 and TRBJ2-2; a weak D match, TRBD1 (5 bases). CDR3 length: 13 amino acids. Germline V gene data show CDR1 as MRHNA and CDR2 as SNTAGT. V shed 2 bases and J shed 4 bases, with 5 bases lying between them. CDR3 nucleotides: TGTGCCAGCAGTGACAGGGGCACCGGGGAGCTGTTTTTT. Amino acids: CASSDRGTGELFF.

The chain is built from TRBV28 and TRBJ1-4; D not resolved. Germline values: CDR1 MDHEN, CDR2 SYDVKM. Trimming pared 5 bases from V and 0 bases from J, leaving 10 bases between. This CDR3 region has 15 residues. Here the CDR3 DNA reads TGTGCCAGCAGTACTTCCTCCGCAACTAATGAAAAACTGTTTTTT. Its translation: CASSTSSATNEKLFF.

The chain carries TRBV7-8 and TRBJ1-5, with 7 nucleotides matching TRBD1. In germline, CDR1 is SGHVS, CDR2 FQNEAQ. There are 14 residues in the CDR3. J was trimmed by 5 bases and V by 8 bases; bases with no gene match: 9. The CDR3 DNA is TGTGCCAGCGGATTGAGACAGGGTGATCAGCCCCAGCATTTT. It encodes CASGLRQGDQPQHF.

V is TRBV6-5 and J is TRBJ1-5; D is unresolved. Germline-derived CDR1 and CDR2 are MNHEY and SVGAGI. V dropped 4 bases and J dropped 2 bases, with 9 bases sitting between them. The CDR3 length is 14 residues. CDR3 coding DNA: TGTGCCAGCAGTTGGCGGGAGGGCAATCAGCCCCAGCATTTT. This translates into CASSWREGNQPQHF.

The chain combines TRBV2 with TRBJ2-1; D possibly corresponds to TRBD2 (7 bases). Germline CDR1 reads SNHLY; CDR2 reads FYNNEI. The germline V and J ends were trimmed by 10 bases and 1 base, with 17 bases remaining between them. The length of the CDR3 is 15 residues. Here the CDR3 DNA reads TGTGCCACCCTTTTACAGGGAGGGTCCTACAATGAGCAGTTCTTC. Encoded protein: CATLLQGGSYNEQFF.

This chain joins TRBV2 and TRBJ2-3, with 10 bases identical to TRBD2. The germline V gene has CDR1 SNHLY and CDR2 FYNNEI. The V and J ends lost 2 bases and 6 bases, in that order; junction bases with no gene match: 8. This CDR3 comprises 16 residues. The CDR3 nucleotides read TGTGCCAGCAGTGAATGGCTAGCGGGGGACCTCGATACGCAGTATTTT. Protein product: CASSEWLAGDLDTQYF.